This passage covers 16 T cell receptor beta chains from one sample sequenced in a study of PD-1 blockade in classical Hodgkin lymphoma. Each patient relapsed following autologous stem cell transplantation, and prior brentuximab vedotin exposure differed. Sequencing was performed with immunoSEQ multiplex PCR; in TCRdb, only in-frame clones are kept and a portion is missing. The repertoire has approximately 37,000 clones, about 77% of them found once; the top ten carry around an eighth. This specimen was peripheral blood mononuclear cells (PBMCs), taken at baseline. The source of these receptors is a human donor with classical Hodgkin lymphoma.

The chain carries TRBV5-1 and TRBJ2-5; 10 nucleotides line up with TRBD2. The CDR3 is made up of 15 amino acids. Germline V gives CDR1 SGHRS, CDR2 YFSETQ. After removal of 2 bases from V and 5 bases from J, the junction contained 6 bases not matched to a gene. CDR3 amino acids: CASSFRLAGRETQYF. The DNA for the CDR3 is TGCGCCAGCAGCTTCAGACTAGCGGGCAGGGAGACCCAGTACTTC. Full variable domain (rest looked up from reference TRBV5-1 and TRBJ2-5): KAGVTQTPRYLIKTRGQQVTLSCSPISGHRSVSWYQQTPGQGLQFLFEYFSETQRNKGNFPGRFSGRQFSNSRSEMNVSTLELGDSALYLCASSFRLAGRETQYFGPGTRLLVL.

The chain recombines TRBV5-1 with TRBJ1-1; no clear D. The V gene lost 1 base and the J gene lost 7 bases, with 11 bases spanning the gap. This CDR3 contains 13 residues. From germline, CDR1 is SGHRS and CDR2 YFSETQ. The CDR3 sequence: CASSLTVIGEAFF. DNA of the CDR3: TGCGCCAGCAGCTTGACCGTTATTGGTGAAGCTTTCTTT.

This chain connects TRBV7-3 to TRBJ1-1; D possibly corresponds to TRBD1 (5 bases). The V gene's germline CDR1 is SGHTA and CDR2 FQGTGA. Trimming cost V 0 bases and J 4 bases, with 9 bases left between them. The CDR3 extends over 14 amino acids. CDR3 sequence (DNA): TGTGCCAGCAGCTTAACAGGGAGGGGCACTGAAGCTTTCTTT. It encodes CASSLTGRGTEAFF.

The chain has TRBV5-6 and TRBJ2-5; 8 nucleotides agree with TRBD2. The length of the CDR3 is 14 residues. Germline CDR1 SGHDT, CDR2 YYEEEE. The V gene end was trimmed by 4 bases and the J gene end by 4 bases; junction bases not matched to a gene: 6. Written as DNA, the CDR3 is TGTGCCAGCAGCACTGGGGCGGGGGGAGAGACCCAGTACTTC. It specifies CASSTGAGGETQYF. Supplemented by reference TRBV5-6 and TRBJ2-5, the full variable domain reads DAGVTQSPTHLIKTRGQQVTLRCSPKSGHDTVSWYQQALGQGPQFIFQYYEEEERQRGNFPDRFSGHQFPNYSSELNVNALLLGDSALYLCASSTGAGGETQYFGPGTRLLVL.

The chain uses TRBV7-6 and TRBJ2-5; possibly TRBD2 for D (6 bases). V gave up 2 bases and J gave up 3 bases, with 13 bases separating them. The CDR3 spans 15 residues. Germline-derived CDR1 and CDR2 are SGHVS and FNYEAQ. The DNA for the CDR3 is TGTGCCAGCAGCTTATATAGTGGCGGGGAAGAGACCCAGTACTTC. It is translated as CASSLYSGGEETQYF. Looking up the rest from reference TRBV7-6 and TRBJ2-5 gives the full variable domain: GAGVSQSPRYKVTKRGQDVALRCDPISGHVSLYWYRQALGQGPEFLTYFNYEAQQDKSGLPNDRFSAERPEGSISTLTIQRTEQRDSAMYRCASSLYSGGEETQYFGPGTRLLVL.

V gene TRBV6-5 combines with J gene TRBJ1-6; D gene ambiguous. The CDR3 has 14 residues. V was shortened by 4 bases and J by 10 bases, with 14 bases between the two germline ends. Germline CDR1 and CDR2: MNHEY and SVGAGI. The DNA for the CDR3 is TGTGCCAGCAGTTGGGCAGCCGGGAGGTCACCCCTCCACTTT. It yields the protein CASSWAAGRSPLHF.

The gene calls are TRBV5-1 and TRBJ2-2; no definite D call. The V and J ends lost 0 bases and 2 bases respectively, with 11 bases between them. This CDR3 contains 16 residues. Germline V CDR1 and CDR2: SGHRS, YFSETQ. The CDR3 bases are TGCGCCAGCAGCTTGGAACTAATGGGAAACACCGGGGAGCTGTTTTTT. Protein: CASSLELMGNTGELFF.

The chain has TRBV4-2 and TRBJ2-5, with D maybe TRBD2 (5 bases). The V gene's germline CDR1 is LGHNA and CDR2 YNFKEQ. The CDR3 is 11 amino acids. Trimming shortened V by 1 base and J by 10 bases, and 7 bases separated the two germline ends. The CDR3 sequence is CASSQVGVQYF. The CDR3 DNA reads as TGTGCCAGCAGCCAAGTCGGGGTCCAGTACTTC.

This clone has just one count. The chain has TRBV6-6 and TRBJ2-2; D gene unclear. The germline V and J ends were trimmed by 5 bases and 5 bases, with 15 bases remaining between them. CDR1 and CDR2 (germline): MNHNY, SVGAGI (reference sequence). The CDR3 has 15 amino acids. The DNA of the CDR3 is TGTGCCAGCAGTACCCCCCCAGCAGGAACCGGGGAGCTGTTTTTT. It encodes CASSTPPAGTGELFF.

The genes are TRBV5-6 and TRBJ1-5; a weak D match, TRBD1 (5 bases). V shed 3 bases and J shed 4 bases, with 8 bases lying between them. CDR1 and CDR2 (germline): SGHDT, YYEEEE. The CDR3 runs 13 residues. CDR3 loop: CASSWGGNQPQHF. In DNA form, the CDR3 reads TGTGCCAGCAGCTGGGGGGGAAATCAGCCCCAGCATTTT.

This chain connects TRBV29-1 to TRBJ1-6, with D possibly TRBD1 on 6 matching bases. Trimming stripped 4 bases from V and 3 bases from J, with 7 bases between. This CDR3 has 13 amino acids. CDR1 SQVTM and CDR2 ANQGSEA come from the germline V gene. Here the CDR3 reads CSVGTDYNSPLHF. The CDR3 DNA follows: TGCAGCGTTGGGACAGACTATAATTCACCCCTCCACTTT.

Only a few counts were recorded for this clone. The CDR3 reads CASSISSGDTDTQYF. The DNA of the CDR3 is TGTGCCAGCAGCATTTCTAGCGGGGACACAGATACGCAGTATTTT. The chain joins TRBV11-2 to TRBJ2-3; 9 bases agree with TRBD2. The V gene's germline CDR1 is SGHAT and CDR2 FQNNGV. The CDR3 contains 15 residues. V shed 5 bases, J shed 2 bases, and the junction held 5 bases outside the gene matches.

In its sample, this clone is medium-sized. In DNA, the CDR3 is TGCGCCAGCAGCCAAGGGGTTAGTGACACCTACGAGCAGTACTTC. Translation: CASSQGVSDTYEQYF. The genes are TRBV4-1 and TRBJ2-7; D uncertain. This CDR3 spans 15 amino acids. Trimming took 1 base from V and 2 from J, leaving 12 bases between them. The germline gives CDR1 MGHRA, CDR2 YSYEKL.

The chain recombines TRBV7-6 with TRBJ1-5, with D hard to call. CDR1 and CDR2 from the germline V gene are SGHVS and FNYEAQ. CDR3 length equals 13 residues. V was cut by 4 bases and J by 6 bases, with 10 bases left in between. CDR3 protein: CASSSQEGQPQHF. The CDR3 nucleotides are TGTGCCAGCAGCTCCCAAGAGGGTCAGCCCCAGCATTTT.

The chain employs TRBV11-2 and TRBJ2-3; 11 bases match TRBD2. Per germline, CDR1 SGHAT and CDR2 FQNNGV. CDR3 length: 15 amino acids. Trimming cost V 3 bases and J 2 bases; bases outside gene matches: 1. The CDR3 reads CASSLTSGVTDTQYF. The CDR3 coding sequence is TGTGCCAGCAGCTTGACTAGCGGGGTCACAGATACGCAGTATTTT.

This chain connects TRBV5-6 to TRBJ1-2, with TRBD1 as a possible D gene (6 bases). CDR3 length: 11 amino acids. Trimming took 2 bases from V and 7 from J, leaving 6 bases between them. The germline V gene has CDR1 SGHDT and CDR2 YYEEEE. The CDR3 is CASSFRGGYTF. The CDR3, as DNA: TGTGCCAGCAGCTTCAGGGGTGGCTACACCTTC.